The rows below give T cell receptor beta chains drawn from one sample of a study of chemoradiotherapy in HPV16-positive cancers. Assay used: immunoSEQ multiplex PCR; TCRdb lists only in-frame clones, some missing. The sample holds about 10,000 clones, approximately 79% seen once. This specimen was acquired from a patient who underwent chemoradiotherapy. The receptors were sampled from a human donor with HPV-associated anogenital cancer. Both conserved end residues are part of each CDR3. D genes are given only for firm matches. Rows give clone size only sometimes, using once, few, many, or a class for an expanded clone.

- TRBJ2-5 - TRBV15 TGTGCCACCAGCAGACAAGCGGACAGACAAGAGACCCAGTACTTC CATSRQADRQETQYF
- TRBJ2-7 - TRBV19 TGTGCCAGTAGTATAGATCTTGCCGGGGATAGCTCCTACGAGCAGTACTTC CASSIDLAGDSSYEQYF
- TRBJ1-6 - TRBV4-1 TGCGCCAGCAGCCAAGCGACAGGAGGCGATTCACCCCTCCACTTT CASSQATGGDSPLHF
- TRBJ2-7 - TRBV18 TGTGCCAGCTCTCAAAGCGGAGCCGGGAACGAGCAGTACTTC CASSQSGAGNEQYF
- TRBJ1-1 TRBD1 TRBV6-6 TGTGCCAGCAGGACGGACAGGGACACTGAAGCTTTCTTT CASRTDRDTEAFF
few TRBJ2-7 TRBD2 TRBV7-9 TGTGCCAGCAGCCCCACTAGCGGGAGGTCCTACGAGCAGTACTTC CASSPTSGRSYEQYF
- TRBJ2-7 TRBD2 TRBV19 TGTGCCAGTAGCGTACTAGCGGGAGGGTCCTACGAGCAGTACTTC CASSVLAGGSYEQYF
few TRBJ2-3 - TRBV6-1 TGTGCCAGCAGTGAAGCCTCCGAAGCAGATACGCAGTATTTT CASSEASEADTQYF
- TRBJ2-7 TRBD2 TRBV4-3 TGCGCCAGCAGCCGGGGGCGGGAGGGCCTATACGAGCAGTACTTC CASSRGREGLYEQYF
- TRBJ2-7 - TRBV4-1 TGCGCCAGCAGCAAGGGTTCTGCGGGTCATGACTACGAGCAGTACTTC CASSKGSAGHDYEQYF
- TRBJ1-1 - TRBV4-1 TGCGCCAGCAGCCAAGGACAGGCCCGACGCACTGAAGCTTTCTTT CASSQGQARRTEAFF
- TRBJ2-7 TRBD2 TRBV11-2 TGTGCCAGCAGCTCAACGGGACTAGCGGGAGGCGAGCAGTACTTC CASSSTGLAGGEQYF
- TRBJ1-1 TRBD1 TRBV7-2 TGTGCCAGCAGCGGGACAGGGGGGTCGAACACTGAAGCTTTCTTT CASSGTGGSNTEAFF
- TRBJ2-7 TRBD2 TRBV30 TGTGCCTGGAGTGTAGGACTAGCGCGGCACGAGCAGTACTTC CAWSVGLARHEQYF
few TRBJ1-3 - TRBV28 TGTGCCAGCAGCAGTCCTTCGCCACTGGGTCTTTACTCTGGAAACACCATATATTTT CASSSPSPLGLYSGNTIYF
- TRBJ1-2 - TRBV18 TGTGCCAGCTCAACGCCGACAATGGGTGGCTACACCTTC CASSTPTMGGYTF
- TRBJ2-1 TRBD2 TRBV9 TGTGCCAGCAGCCCCGGGACTAGCGGCTACAATGAGCAGTTCTTC CASSPGTSGYNEQFF
few TRBJ2-6 - TRBV5-1 TGCGCCAGCAGCTTGGTTCTGGGGAGCTCTGGGGCCAACGTCCTGACTTTC CASSLVLGSSGANVLTF
- TRBJ2-1 - TRBV6-1 TGTGCCAGCAGTGAGGCTCGTTGGGGGGGCAAGAATGAGCAGTTCTTC CASSEARWGGKNEQFF
- TRBJ2-1 - TRBV7-2 TGTGCCAGCAGACGAACCAATCTCCGGGCGACCTACAATGAGCAGTTCTTC CASRRTNLRATYNEQFF
- TRBJ2-7 TRBD2 TRBV5-1 TGCGCCAGCAAAGCGGGAGGGGGCTACGAGCAGTACTTC CASKAGGGYEQYF
- TRBJ2-5 - TRBV6-5 TGTGCCAGCAGTTCGGTGCCTCAAGAGACCCAGTACTTC CASSSVPQETQYF
- TRBJ2-2 - TRBV28 TGTGCCAGCTTAGGCCCGATGGGGGGGGAGCTGTTTTTT CASLGPMGGELFF
- TRBJ1-1 - TRBV30 TGTGCCCTTCTATCGGACGCGGACACTGAAGCTTTCTTT CALLSDADTEAFF
- TRBJ2-2 - TRBV18 TGTGCCAGCTCACCTGACAAGAACACCGGGGAGCTGTTTTTT CASSPDKNTGELFF
- TRBJ2-7 - TRBV19 TGTGCCAGTAGTAAGTACCAATCCGAGCAGTACTTC CASSKYQSEQYF
- TRBJ1-2 TRBD1 TRBV9 TGTGCCAGCAGCGTAGGAGGACAGGGTTTATTCTATGGCTACACCTTC CASSVGGQGLFYGYTF
- TRBJ2-2 - TRBV5-4 TGTGCCAGCTATTTTACTGGGAACACCGGGGAGCTGTTTTTT CASYFTGNTGELFF
- TRBJ2-1 TRBD2 TRBV9 TGTGCCAGCAGCGTATTTTGGACTAGCGGAGACAATGAGCAGTTCTTC CASSVFWTSGDNEQFF
- TRBJ2-7 - TRBV28 TGTGCCAGCAACACTCGCGGGACGGGTTCCTACGAGCAGTACTTC CASNTRGTGSYEQYF
- TRBJ2-6 TRBD1 TRBV2 TGTGCCAGCAGAGACAGGGGTAGCCTCCCTGGGGCCAACGTCCTGACTTTC CASRDRGSLPGANVLTF
- TRBJ1-1 - TRBV15 TGTGCCACCAGCCGGACCGGGACAGAAGCTTTCTTT CATSRTGTEAFF
- TRBJ1-2 TRBD1 TRBV19 TGTGCCAGTAGTGAAACGGACAGGGATGGCTACACCTTC CASSETDRDGYTF
- TRBJ1-5 - TRBV28 TGTGCCAGCAGTTCGCCTCGACAGGCTAGCAATCAGCCCCAGCATTTT CASSSPRQASNQPQHF
- TRBJ1-5 - TRBV27 TGTGCCAGCAGCTCCCATGGACAGCGGGGCAATCAGCCCCAGCATTTT CASSSHGQRGNQPQHF
few TRBJ1-1 - TRBV28 TGTGCCAGCAGTTTTGGGGGGTTCGGCACTGAAGCTTTCTTT CASSFGGFGTEAFF
- TRBJ1-3 - TRBV5-6 TGTGCCAGCAGCTTGGAAGGCTCTGGAAACACCATATATTTT CASSLEGSGNTIYF
- TRBJ1-5 TRBD1 TRBV25-1 TGTGCCAGCAGTGGCCAAGGACAGGGGGCTAGCAATCAGCCCCAGCATTTT CASSGQGQGASNQPQHF
- TRBJ1-2 - TRBV30 TGTGCCTGGAGTGGGGACGGCGGGGGAGGCTACACCTTC CAWSGDGGGGYTF
- TRBJ1-5 - TRBV7-2 TGTGCCAGCAGCTTAGAACGCAATCAGCCCCAGCATTTT CASSLERNQPQHF
- TRBJ1-2 TRBD1 TRBV19 TGTGCCAGTAGTATCGAGGGGGCCCTACCGACCTTC CASSIEGALPTF
- TRBJ1-5 - TRBV29-1 TGCAGCGTTGGGTCAGGGGTGGATCAGCCCCAGCATTTT CSVGSGVDQPQHF
once TRBJ2-7 TRBD2 TRBV6-1 TGTGCCAGCAGTGAAGAACTAGCGGGAGGGTACGAGCAGTACTTC CASSEELAGGYEQYF
- TRBJ1-4 - TRBV4-1 TGCGCCAGCAGCCAAGGGGATTTCTCTTCTTATTTCGGAGAAAAACTGTTTTTT CASSQGDFSSYFGEKLFF
- TRBJ2-7 - TRBV25-1 TGTGCCAGCAGTGAATCCACCAACCCCGGGACCTCCACCTACGAGCAGTACTTC CASSESTNPGTSTYEQYF
- TRBJ2-1 - TRBV6-5 TGTGCCAGCAGTTACTTACTAGCAGTCAATGAGCAGTTCTTC CASSYLLAVNEQFF
- TRBJ2-7 TRBD1 TRBV5-4 TGTGCCAGCAGCCTAACGGACAGGGGGCTTTACGAGCAGTACTTC CASSLTDRGLYEQYF
once TRBJ2-2 TRBD2 TRBV6-5 TGTGCCAGCAGTTACCGGACTAGCGCGAACACCGGGGAGCTGTTTTTT CASSYRTSANTGELFF
- TRBJ1-2 - TRBV21-1 TGTGCCAGCAGCAAAGTGCACAGCAACTATGGCTACACCTTC CASSKVHSNYGYTF
- TRBJ1-1 - TRBV20-1 TGCAGTGCATCTATAGCTGAAGCTTTCTTT CSASIAEAFF
- TRBJ1-1 - TRBV6-5 TGTGCCAGCTCACAAACTCGACGGAACACTGAAGCTTTCTTT CASSQTRRNTEAFF
large TRBJ2-2 TRBD1 TRBV6-1 TGTGCCAGCAGTGCCGGGACAGGGGACACCGGGGAGCTGTTTTTT CASSAGTGDTGELFF
- TRBJ2-3 - TRBV7-9 TGTGCCAGCAGCTTAACGTCAGGGCCCGCTAGCACAGATACGCAGTATTTT CASSLTSGPASTDTQYF
- TRBJ2-3 - TRBV7-2 TGTGCCAGCAGCCCCTTGGGGCGCACTAGCACAGATACGCAGTATTTT CASSPLGRTSTDTQYF
- TRBJ2-1 TRBD2 TRBV5-1 TGCGCCAGCAGCCCCGGGACTATAAACAATGAGCAGTTCTTC CASSPGTINNEQFF
- TRBJ2-2 - TRBV11-2 TGTGCCAGCAGCTTTTCGGGGATTCTCGGGGAGCTGTTTTTT CASSFSGILGELFF
- TRBJ2-7 TRBD2 TRBV7-2 TGTGCCAGCAGCTTACAGCTAGCGGCCTCCTACGAGCAGTACTTC CASSLQLAASYEQYF
- TRBJ2-3 TRBD2 TRBV7-2 TGTGCCAGCAGCTCCCCGTTAGGGGGACTAGCGGCGAACACAGATACGCAGTATTTT CASSSPLGGLAANTDTQYF
- TRBJ2-1 TRBD1 TRBV25-1 TGTGCCAGCAGTGACTCCGGGACAGCCTACAATGAGCAGTTCTTC CASSDSGTAYNEQFF
- TRBJ2-3 TRBD2 TRBV4-2 TGTGCCAGCAGCCAAGATGACCTAGCGGGAGCAGATACGCAGTATTTT CASSQDDLAGADTQYF